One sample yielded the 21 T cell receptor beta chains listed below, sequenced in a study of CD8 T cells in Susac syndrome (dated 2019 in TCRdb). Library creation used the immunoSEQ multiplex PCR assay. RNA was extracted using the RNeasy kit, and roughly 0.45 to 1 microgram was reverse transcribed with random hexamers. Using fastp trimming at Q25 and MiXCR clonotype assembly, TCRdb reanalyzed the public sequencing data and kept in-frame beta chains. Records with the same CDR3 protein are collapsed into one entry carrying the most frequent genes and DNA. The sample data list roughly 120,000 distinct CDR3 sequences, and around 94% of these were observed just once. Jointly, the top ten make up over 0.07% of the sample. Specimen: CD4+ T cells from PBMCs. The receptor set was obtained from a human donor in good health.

The CDR3 spells CASSHPGGGTNEKLFF. In nucleotides, the CDR3 is TGTGCCAGCAGCCACCCCGGGGGCGGAACTAATGAAAAACTGTTTTTT. The rearrangement joins TRBV4-2 to TRBJ1-4, with D perhaps matching TRBD1 (6 bases). Germline V gene sequence: CDR1 LGHNA, CDR2 YNFKEQ. V dropped 3 bases and J dropped 1 base, with 12 bases sitting between them. The CDR3 totals 16 residues.

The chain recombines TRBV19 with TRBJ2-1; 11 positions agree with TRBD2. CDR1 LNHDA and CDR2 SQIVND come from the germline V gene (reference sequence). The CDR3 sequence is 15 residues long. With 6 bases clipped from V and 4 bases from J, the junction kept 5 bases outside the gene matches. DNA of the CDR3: TGTGCCAGTAGAAGACTAGCGGGGTCTTACAATGAGCAGTTCTTC. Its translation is CASRRLAGSYNEQFF.

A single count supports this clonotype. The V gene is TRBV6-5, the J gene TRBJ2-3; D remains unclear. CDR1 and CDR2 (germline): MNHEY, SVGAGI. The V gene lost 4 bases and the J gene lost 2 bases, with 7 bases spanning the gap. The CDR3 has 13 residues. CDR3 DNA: TGTGCCAGCAGTTGGGAATCCACAGATACGCAGTATTTT. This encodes CASSWESTDTQYF.

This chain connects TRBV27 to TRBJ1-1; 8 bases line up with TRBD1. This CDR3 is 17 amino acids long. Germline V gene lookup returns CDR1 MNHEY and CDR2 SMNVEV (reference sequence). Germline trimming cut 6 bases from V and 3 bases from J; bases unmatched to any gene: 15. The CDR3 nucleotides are TGTGCCAGCAGAATAGGACAGGGCGCCGAATCTTACACTGAAGCTTTCTTT. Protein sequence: CASRIGQGAESYTEAFF.

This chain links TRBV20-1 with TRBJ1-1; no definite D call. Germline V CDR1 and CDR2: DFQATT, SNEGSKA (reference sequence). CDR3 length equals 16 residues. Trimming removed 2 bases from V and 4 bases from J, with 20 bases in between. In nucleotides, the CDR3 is TGCAGTGCTAGACCCCCCATTGGCGGAAGCTTCACTGAAGCTTTCTTT. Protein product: CSARPPIGGSFTEAFF.

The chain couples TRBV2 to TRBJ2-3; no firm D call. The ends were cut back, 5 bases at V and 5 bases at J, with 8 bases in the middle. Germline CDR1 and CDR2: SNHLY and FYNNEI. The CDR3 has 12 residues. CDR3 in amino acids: CASSLALDTQYF. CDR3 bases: TGTGCCAGCAGTTTAGCTTTAGATACGCAGTATTTT.

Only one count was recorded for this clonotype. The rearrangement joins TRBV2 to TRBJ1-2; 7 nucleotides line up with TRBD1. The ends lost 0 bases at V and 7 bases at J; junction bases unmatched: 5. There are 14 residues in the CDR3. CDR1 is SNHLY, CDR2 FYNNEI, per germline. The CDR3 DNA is TGTGCCAGCAGTGAAGCTCGACAGGGCTCTGGCTACACCTTC. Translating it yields CASSEARQGSGYTF.

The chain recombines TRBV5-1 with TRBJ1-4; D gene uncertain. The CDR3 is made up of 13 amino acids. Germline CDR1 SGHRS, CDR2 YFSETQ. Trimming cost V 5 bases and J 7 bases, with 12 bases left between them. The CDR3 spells CASRTENGEKLFF. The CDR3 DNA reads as TGCGCCAGCAGGACTGAAAACGGTGAAAAACTGTTTTTT.

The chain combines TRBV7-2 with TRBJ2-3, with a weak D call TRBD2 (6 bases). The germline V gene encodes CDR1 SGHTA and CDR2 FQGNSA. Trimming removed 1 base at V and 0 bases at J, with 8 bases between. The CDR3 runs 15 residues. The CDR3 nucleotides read TGTGCCAGCAGCTTAGGGCTAGCGAGCACAGATACGCAGTATTTT. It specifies CASSLGLASTDTQYF.

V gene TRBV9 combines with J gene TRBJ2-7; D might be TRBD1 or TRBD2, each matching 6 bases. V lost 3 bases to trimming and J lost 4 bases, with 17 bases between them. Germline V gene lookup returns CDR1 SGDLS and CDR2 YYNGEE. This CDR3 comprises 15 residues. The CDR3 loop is CASSEGGLVGYEQYF. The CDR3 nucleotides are TGTGCCAGCAGCGAGGGGGGTCTAGTAGGTTACGAGCAGTACTTC.

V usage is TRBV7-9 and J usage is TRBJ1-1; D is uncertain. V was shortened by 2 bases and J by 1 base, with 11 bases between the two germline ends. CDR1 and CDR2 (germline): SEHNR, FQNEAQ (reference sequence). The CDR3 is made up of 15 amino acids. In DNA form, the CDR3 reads TGTGCCAGCAGCTTACCGACCCGGGAGAACACTGAAGCTTTCTTT. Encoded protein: CASSLPTRENTEAFF. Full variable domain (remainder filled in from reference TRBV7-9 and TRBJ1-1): DTGVSQNPRHKITKRGQNVTFRCDPISEHNRLYWYRQTLGQGPEFLTYFQNEAQLEKSRLLSDRFSAERPKGSFSTLEIQRTEQGDSAMYLCASSLPTRENTEAFFGQGTRLTVV.

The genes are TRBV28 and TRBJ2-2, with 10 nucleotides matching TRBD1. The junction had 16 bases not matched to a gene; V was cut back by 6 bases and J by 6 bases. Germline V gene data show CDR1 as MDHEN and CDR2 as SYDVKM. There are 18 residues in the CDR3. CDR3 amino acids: CASRPPPGTGEVSGELFF. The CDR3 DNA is TGTGCCAGCAGGCCCCCCCCCGGGACAGGGGAAGTTTCCGGGGAGCTGTTTTTT. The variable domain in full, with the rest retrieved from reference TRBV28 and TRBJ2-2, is DVKVTQSSRYLVKRTGEKVFLECVQDMDHENMFWYRQDPGLGLRLIYFSYDVKMKEKGDIPEGYSVSREKKERFSLILESASTNQTSMYLCASRPPPGTGEVSGELFFGEGSRLTVL.

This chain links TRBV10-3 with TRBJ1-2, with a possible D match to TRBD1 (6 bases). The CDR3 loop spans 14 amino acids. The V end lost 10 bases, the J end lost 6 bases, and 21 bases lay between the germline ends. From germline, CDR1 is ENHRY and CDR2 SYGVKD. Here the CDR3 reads CASHAGTSRDGYTF. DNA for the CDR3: TGTGCCAGCCATGCCGGGACATCCCGGGATGGCTACACCTTC.

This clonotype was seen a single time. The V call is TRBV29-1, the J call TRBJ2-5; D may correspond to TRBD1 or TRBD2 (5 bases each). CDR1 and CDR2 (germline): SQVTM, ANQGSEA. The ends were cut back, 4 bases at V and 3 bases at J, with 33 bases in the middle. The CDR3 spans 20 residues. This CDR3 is CSVGWRGTDSFSIREETQYF. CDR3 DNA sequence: TGCAGCGTTGGTTGGAGAGGGACGGATTCCTTTTCGATTCGTGAAGAGACCCAGTACTTC. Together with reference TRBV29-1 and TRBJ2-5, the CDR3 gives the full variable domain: SAVISQKPSRDICQRGTSLTIQCQVDSQVTMMFWYRQQPGQSLTLIATANQGSEATYESGFVIDKFPISRPNLTFSTLTVSNMSPEDSSIYLCSVGWRGTDSFSIREETQYFGPGTRLLVL.

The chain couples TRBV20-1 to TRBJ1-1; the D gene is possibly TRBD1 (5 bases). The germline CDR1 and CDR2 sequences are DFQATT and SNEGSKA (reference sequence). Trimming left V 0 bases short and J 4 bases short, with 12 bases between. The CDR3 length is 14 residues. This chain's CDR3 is CSARDRVGFTEAFF. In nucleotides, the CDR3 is TGCAGTGCTAGAGACAGGGTTGGGTTCACTGAAGCTTTCTTT.

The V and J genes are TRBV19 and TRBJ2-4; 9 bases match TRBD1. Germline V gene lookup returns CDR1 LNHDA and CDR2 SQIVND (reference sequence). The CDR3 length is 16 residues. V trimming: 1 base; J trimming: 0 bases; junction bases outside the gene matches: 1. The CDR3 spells CASSIGQGGAKNIQYF. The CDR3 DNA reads TGTGCCAGTAGTATAGGACAGGGGGGAGCCAAAAACATTCAGTACTTC. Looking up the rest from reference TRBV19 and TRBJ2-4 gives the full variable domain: DGGITQSPKYLFRKEGQNVTLSCEQNLNHDAMYWYRQDPGQGLRLIYYSQIVNDFQKGDIAEGYSVSREKKESFPLTVTSAQKNPTAFYLCASSIGQGGAKNIQYFGAGTRLSVL.

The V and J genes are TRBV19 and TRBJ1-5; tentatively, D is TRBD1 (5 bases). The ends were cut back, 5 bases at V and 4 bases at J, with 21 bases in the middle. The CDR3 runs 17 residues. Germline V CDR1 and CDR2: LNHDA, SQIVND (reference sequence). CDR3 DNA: TGTGCCAGTAGTGTGCCCTCCGGCGGGGGACCAAATCAGCCCCAGCATTTT. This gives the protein CASSVPSGGGPNQPQHF.

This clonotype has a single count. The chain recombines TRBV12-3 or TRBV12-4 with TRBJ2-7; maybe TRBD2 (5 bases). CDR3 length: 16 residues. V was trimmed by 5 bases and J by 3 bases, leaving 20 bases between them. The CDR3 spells CASSQGSRPTIYEQYF. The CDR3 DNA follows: TGTGCCAGCAGTCAAGGGAGCAGACCGACCATCTACGAGCAGTACTTC.

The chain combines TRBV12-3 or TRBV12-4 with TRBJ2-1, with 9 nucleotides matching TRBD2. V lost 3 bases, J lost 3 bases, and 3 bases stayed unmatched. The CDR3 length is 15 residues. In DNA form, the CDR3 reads TGTGCCAGCAGTTTTGAGCGGGGGGTCTACAATGAGCAGTTCTTC. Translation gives CASSFERGVYNEQFF.

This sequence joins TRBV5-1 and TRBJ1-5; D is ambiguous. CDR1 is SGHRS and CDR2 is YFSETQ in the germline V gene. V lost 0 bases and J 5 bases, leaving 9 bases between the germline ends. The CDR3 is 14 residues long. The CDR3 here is CASSLVPVDQPQHF. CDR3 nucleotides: TGCGCCAGCAGCTTGGTGCCGGTAGATCAGCCCCAGCATTTT.

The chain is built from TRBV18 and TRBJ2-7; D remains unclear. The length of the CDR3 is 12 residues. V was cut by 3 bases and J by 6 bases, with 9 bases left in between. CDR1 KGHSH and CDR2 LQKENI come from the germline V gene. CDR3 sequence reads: CASSPAVGEQYF. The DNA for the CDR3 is TGTGCCAGCTCACCGGCCGTGGGCGAGCAGTACTTC.